One sample yielded the 12 T cell receptor beta chains listed below, sequenced in a study of immune evolution from preneoplasia to lung adenocarcinoma. Produced via immunoSEQ multiplex PCR; TCRdb's table is partial and in-frame only. The sample has 2,000 or so clones, roughly 85% seen once; the top ten hold roughly 20%. The sequenced sample consisted of FFPE adjacent normal lung tissue. These receptors all come from a person aged 60-80 years with lung adenocarcinoma.

The chain joins TRBV9 to TRBJ1-2; 8 nucleotides align to TRBD1. The germline V gene has CDR1 SGDLS and CDR2 YYNGEE. Trimming took 1 base from V and 6 from J; bases not matched to a gene: 14. CDR3 length equals 17 residues. The CDR3 reads CASSVLSGGAKWDGYTF. The CDR3 DNA reads as TGTGCCAGCAGCGTACTTTCAGGGGGCGCAAAATGGGATGGCTACACCTTC.

The chain carries TRBV6-6 and TRBJ1-2; D might be TRBD1 (6 bases). CDR3 length: 13 amino acids. The germline CDR1 and CDR2 sequences are MNHNY and SVGAGI (reference sequence). Trimming removed 5 bases from V and 2 bases from J, with 9 bases in between. DNA of the CDR3: TGTGCCAGCAGTGTGGACAGAAACTATGGCTACACCTTC. The encoded protein is CASSVDRNYGYTF.

The chain carries TRBV11-2 and TRBJ1-2, with D maybe TRBD1 (5 bases). Trimming removed 3 bases at V and 6 bases at J, with 14 bases between. The length of the CDR3 is 14 residues. Germline V gene data show CDR1 as SGHAT and CDR2 as FQNNGV. CDR3 region: CASSFGGGVDGYTF. Here the CDR3 DNA reads TGTGCCAGCAGCTTTGGGGGAGGTGTGGATGGCTACACCTTC.

The V call is TRBV15, the J call TRBJ1-2; no reliable D call. This CDR3 region has 12 residues. V lost 5 bases, J lost 7 bases, and 11 bases lay in between. In germline, CDR1 is LNHNV, CDR2 YYDKDF (reference sequence). The CDR3 bases are TGTGCCACCAGCCCAGACGAGGGTGGCTACACCTTC. It translates to CATSPDEGGYTF.

CDR3 protein: CASCSSGRFDEQFF. Written as DNA, the CDR3 is TGTGCCAGCTGCTCTAGCGGGAGGTTCGATGAGCAGTTCTTC. The chain links TRBV14 to TRBJ2-1; TRBD2 matches at 11 bases. V was clipped by 8 bases and J by 8 bases; unmatched bases: 8. The CDR3 has 14 residues. The germline V gene encodes CDR1 SGHDN and CDR2 FVKESK.

The V call is TRBV6-1, the J call TRBJ1-6; a possible D gene is TRBD1 (5 bases). The CDR3 extends over 14 amino acids. From germline, CDR1 is MNHNS and CDR2 SASEGT. The V and J ends lost 4 bases and 9 bases respectively, with 13 bases between them. The CDR3 DNA follows: TGTGCCAGCAGTGCGGGACCGTATTTTTCACCCCTCCACTTT. Its protein is CASSAGPYFSPLHF.

This clone is large in the sample. V is TRBV10-3 and J is TRBJ2-1; 10 bases fit TRBD2. Germline-derived CDR1 and CDR2 are ENHRY and SYGVKD. This CDR3 has 14 residues. The V segment lost 8 bases and the J segment 10 bases; nucleotides outside the gene matches: 11. The CDR3 sequence is CAIQLAGGSGEQFF. The CDR3 DNA reads as TGTGCCATCCAATTAGCGGGAGGTTCTGGCGAGCAGTTCTTC.

CDR3 loop: CASSLDLNQETQYF. The CDR3 DNA follows: TGTGCCAGCAGCCTGGACCTGAACCAAGAGACCCAGTACTTC. The chain joins TRBV6-6 to TRBJ2-5, with D uncertain. Trimming removed 6 bases at V and 0 bases at J, with 11 bases between. This CDR3 region has 14 residues. CDR1 is MNHNY, CDR2 SVGAGI, per germline (reference sequence).

The genes are TRBV7-2 and TRBJ2-2; TRBD2 agrees at 11 bases. V lost 2 bases, J lost 4 bases, and 9 bases stayed unmatched. Germline values: CDR1 SGHTA, CDR2 FQGNSA. This CDR3 is built from 18 residues. CDR3 region: CASSLMGLAASPTGELFF. CDR3 DNA sequence: TGTGCCAGCAGCTTAATGGGACTAGCGGCCTCCCCCACCGGGGAGCTGTTTTTT.

This CDR3 reads CASSLAQGTNEQFF. The CDR3 nucleotides are TGTGCCAGCAGCTTGGCCCAGGGGACCAATGAGCAGTTCTTC. The V call is TRBV5-6, the J call TRBJ2-1; the D gene is possibly TRBD1 (6 bases). Germline V gene lookup returns CDR1 SGHDT and CDR2 YYEEEE. This CDR3 contains 14 residues. V was clipped by 0 bases and J by 6 bases, with 10 bases between them.

V is TRBV4-3 and J is TRBJ2-7, with D perhaps matching TRBD2 (5 bases). In germline, CDR1 is LGHNA, CDR2 YSLEER. V was trimmed by 1 base and J by 1 base, leaving 5 bases between them. The CDR3 runs 13 residues. CDR3 sequence: CASSQGGSYEQYF. For the CDR3, the DNA is TGCGCCAGCAGCCAAGGAGGGTCCTACGAGCAGTACTTC.

This chain joins TRBV25-1 and TRBJ1-1; a weak D match, TRBD1 (5 bases). The CDR3 contains 12 residues. Trimming took 7 bases from V and 3 from J, leaving 9 bases between them. Germline V lookup: CDR1 MGHDK, CDR2 SYGVNS. CDR3 coding DNA: TGTGCCAGCACGGTAGGGGACACTGAAGCTTTCTTT. Translated: CASTVGDTEAFF.